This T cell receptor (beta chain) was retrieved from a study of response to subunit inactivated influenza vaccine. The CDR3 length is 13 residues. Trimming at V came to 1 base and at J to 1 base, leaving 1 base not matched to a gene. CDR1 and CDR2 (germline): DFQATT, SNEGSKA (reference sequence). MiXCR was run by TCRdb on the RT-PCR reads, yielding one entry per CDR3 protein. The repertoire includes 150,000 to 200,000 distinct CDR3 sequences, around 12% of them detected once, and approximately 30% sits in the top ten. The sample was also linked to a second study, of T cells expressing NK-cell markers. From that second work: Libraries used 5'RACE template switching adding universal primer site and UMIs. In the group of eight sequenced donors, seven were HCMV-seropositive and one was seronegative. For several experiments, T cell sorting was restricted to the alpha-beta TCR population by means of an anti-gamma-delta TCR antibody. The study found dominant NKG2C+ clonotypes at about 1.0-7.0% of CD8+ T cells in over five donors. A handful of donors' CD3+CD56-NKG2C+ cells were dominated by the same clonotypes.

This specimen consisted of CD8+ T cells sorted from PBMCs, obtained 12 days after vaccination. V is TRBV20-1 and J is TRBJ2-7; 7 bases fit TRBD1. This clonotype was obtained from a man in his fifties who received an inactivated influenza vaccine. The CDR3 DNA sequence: TGCAGTGCTAGAGGGGGACAGTCCTACGAGCAGTACTTC. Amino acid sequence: CSARGGQSYEQYF.